These 5 T cell receptor beta chains originate from one sample sequenced in a study of blood T cell repertoires in COVID-19. The table came from immunoSEQ multiplex PCR; TCRdb's copy has only in-frame clones and leaves some out. This table has hundreds of thousands of clones, about 87% appearing once. Sequenced input: PBMCs or T cells enriched from blood (not recorded which). These receptors were taken from a man aged 50 to 59 who had been exposed to COVID-19.

This clone showed up just once. The chain couples TRBV5-1 to TRBJ1-1; D ambiguous. Germline CDR1 SGHRS, CDR2 YFSETQ. The CDR3 has 15 amino acids. The V end was cut by 0 bases, the J end by 6 bases, with 15 bases between. The CDR3 bases are TGCGCCAGCAGCTTGGTACCGGGAAGTCACTCTGAAGCTTTCTTT. This encodes CASSLVPGSHSEAFF.

The chain recombines TRBV29-1 with TRBJ1-1, with 7 bases identical to TRBD1. Trimming took 6 bases from V and 0 from J; bases not matched to a gene: 7. CDR1 is SQVTM, CDR2 ANQGSEA, per germline. The CDR3 is 14 residues long. CDR3 sequence: CSVATGAVNTEAFF. Written as DNA, the CDR3 is TGCAGCGTGGCCACAGGGGCGGTGAACACTGAAGCTTTCTTT.

The chain has TRBV11-3 and TRBJ2-7; 12 bases align to TRBD2. The CDR3 consists of 16 residues. Looked up from germline, CDR1 is SGHNT and CDR2 is YENEEA. After removal of 5 bases from V and 4 bases from J, the junction contained 9 bases not matched to a gene. The CDR3 loop is CASSPRLAGVRYEQYV. CDR3 nucleotides: TGTGCCAGCAGCCCCAGACTAGCGGGAGTTCGTTACGAGCAGTACGTC.

This rearrangement joins TRBV28 to TRBJ1-6; 12 bases are shared with TRBD1. V trimming: 4 bases; J trimming: 10 bases; junction bases outside the gene matches: 11. CDR1 MDHEN and CDR2 SYDVKM come from the germline V gene. This CDR3 has 17 amino acids. The CDR3 coding sequence is TGTGCCAGCAGTTCCATGACCGGGACAGGGGGCCGATCACCCCTCCACTTT. Its translation: CASSSMTGTGGRSPLHF.

The chain recombines TRBV11-2 with TRBJ2-5, with 10 bases matching TRBD2. This CDR3 contains 17 residues. The V gene's germline CDR1 is SGHAT and CDR2 FQNNGV. V lost 5 bases and J lost 9; bases outside the gene matches: 18. The DNA of the CDR3 is TGTGCCAGCAGCCTAGGATATTCTAGCGGGGGTGTCGGGGCCCAGTACTTC. This codes for CASSLGYSSGGVGAQYF.